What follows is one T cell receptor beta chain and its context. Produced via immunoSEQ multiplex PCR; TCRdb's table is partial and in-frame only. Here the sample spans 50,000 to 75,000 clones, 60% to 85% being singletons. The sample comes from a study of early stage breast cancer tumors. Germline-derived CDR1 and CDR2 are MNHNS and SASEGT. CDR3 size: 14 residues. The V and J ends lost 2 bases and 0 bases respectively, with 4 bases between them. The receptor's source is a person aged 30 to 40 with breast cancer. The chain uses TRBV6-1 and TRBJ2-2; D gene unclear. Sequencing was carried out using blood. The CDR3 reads CASSEQPNTGELFF. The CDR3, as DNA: TGTGCCAGCAGTGAACAACCGAACACCGGGGAGCTGTTTTTT.